The 9 T cell receptor beta chains below were found in one sample sequenced in a study of blood T cell repertoires in COVID-19. The assay was immunoSEQ multiplex PCR, and TCRdb's table has in-frame clones only and misses some. The sample lists more than 55,000 clones; 79% were seen once. What was sequenced was peripheral blood. Every receptor here comes from a man aged 55-75 years with acute or convalescent COVID-19.

V is TRBV7-3 and J is TRBJ2-2; D is unresolved. The CDR3 extends over 15 amino acids. V lost 2 bases and J lost 0, with 7 bases in between. Germline CDR1 and CDR2: SGHTA and FQGTGA. Written as DNA, the CDR3 is TGTGCCAGCAGCTTAGGCAACCCGAACACCGGGGAGCTGTTTTTT. Residues: CASSLGNPNTGELFF. Based on the CDR3 plus reference TRBV7-3 and TRBJ2-2, the full variable domain is GAGVSQTPSNKVTEKGKYVELRCDPISGHTALYWYRQSLGQGPEFLIYFQGTGAADDSGLPNDRFFAVRPEGSVSTLKIQRTERGDSAVYLCASSLGNPNTGELFFGEGSRLTVL.

This chain connects TRBV5-1 to TRBJ1-2; 9 nucleotides match TRBD1. V gave up 4 bases and J gave up 14 bases; unmatched junction bases: 15. This CDR3 has 14 residues. Germline CDR1 and CDR2: SGHRS and YFSETQ. The CDR3, as DNA: TGCGCCAGCAGCCCCTATTCAACAGGGGGCGCGAAGACCTTC. This encodes CASSPYSTGGAKTF.

The V call is TRBV11-2, the J call TRBJ1-3, with D perhaps matching TRBD1 (5 bases). The CDR3 totals 16 residues. The V gene lost 7 bases and the J gene lost 0 bases, with 16 bases spanning the gap. Germline V gene lookup returns CDR1 SGHAT and CDR2 FQNNGV. The CDR3 DNA is TGTGCCAGCACGCGATCGGGGGTTTTCTCTGGAAACACCATATATTTT. It is translated as CASTRSGVFSGNTIYF. Full variable domain (outside the CDR3, taken from reference TRBV11-2 and TRBJ1-3): EAGVAQSPRYKIIEKRQSVAFWCNPISGHATLYWYQQILGQGPKLLIQFQNNGVVDDSQLPKDRFSAERLKGVDSTLKIQPAKLEDSAVYLCASTRSGVFSGNTIYFGEGSWLTVV.

J is TRBJ1-2 and V is TRBV10-3; 8 positions match TRBD1. Germline V CDR1 and CDR2: ENHRY, SYGVKD. This CDR3 has 12 residues. Trimming took 11 bases from V and 4 from J; bases not matched to a gene: 6. The CDR3 coding sequence is TGTGCCGTGAACCAGGGGGCCTATGGCTACACCTTC. It is translated as CAVNQGAYGYTF.

J is TRBJ1-3 and V is TRBV28; TRBD1 is a possible D gene (5 bases). This CDR3 is built from 14 residues. The germline V gene has CDR1 MDHEN and CDR2 SYDVKM. Trimming took 7 bases from V and 2 from J, leaving 12 bases between them. CDR3 in DNA: TGTGCCAGCACCCAGGGTTCAGCTGGAAACACCATATATTTT. Its protein is CASTQGSAGNTIYF.

The V and J genes are TRBV5-1 and TRBJ1-2; no definite D call. The CDR3 is 15 residues long. V was shortened by 0 bases and J by 4 bases, with 13 bases between the two germline ends. CDR1 and CDR2 from the germline V gene are SGHRS and YFSETQ. The CDR3: CASSLDSEERYGYTF. Here the CDR3 DNA reads TGCGCCAGCAGCTTGGATAGCGAGGAACGCTATGGCTACACCTTC. The complete variable domain, with remaining parts taken from reference TRBV5-1 and TRBJ1-2, reads KAGVTQTPRYLIKTRGQQVTLSCSPISGHRSVSWYQQTPGQGLQFLFEYFSETQRNKGNFPGRFSGRQFSNSRSEMNVSTLELGDSALYLCASSLDSEERYGYTFGSGTRLTVV.

The genes are TRBV2 and TRBJ2-7; TRBD1 matches at 8 bases. Germline V CDR1 and CDR2: SNHLY, FYNNEI. The CDR3 spans 13 residues. J gave up 6 bases and V 7 bases, and 8 bases lay outside the gene matches. CDR3 sequence reads: CASTGQGGGEQYF. CDR3 sequence (DNA): TGTGCCAGCACCGGACAGGGCGGTGGCGAGCAGTACTTC.

As regards this clone: A read error may account for a junction end that differs from germline. The chain couples TRBV7-7 to TRBJ2-2, with D unclear. CDR1 and CDR2 (germline): SSHAT, FNYEAQ (reference sequence). The CDR3 spans 14 residues. Here the CDR3 DNA reads TGTGCTAGCAGCTCGCTAGCGAACACCGGGGAGCTGTTTTTT. Residues: CASSSLANTGELFF. Supplemented by reference TRBV7-7 and TRBJ2-2, the full variable domain reads GAGVSQSPRYKVTKRGQDVTLRCDPISSHATLYWYQQALGQGPEFLTYFNYEAQPDKSGLPSDRFSAERPEGSISTLTIQRTEQRDSAMYRCASSSLANTGELFFGEGSRLTVL.

The chain is built from TRBV5-1 and TRBJ2-7; maybe TRBD2 (6 bases). The CDR3 length is 14 residues. Germline lookup yields CDR1 SGHRS and CDR2 YFSETQ. V lost 1 base and J lost 1, with 9 bases in between. The CDR3 nucleotides read TGCGCCAGCAGCTTGAGCGGGCTTTCCTACGAGCAGTACTTC. Residues: CASSLSGLSYEQYF.